The clone carrying this T cell receptor beta chain came up many times. Its antigen is unknown. This sample's TCRbeta library carried unique molecular identifier barcodes. MiXCR was run by TCRdb on the PCR reads, yielding one entry per CDR3 protein. The data hold 90,000 to 100,000 distinct CDR3 sequences, with around 22% observed a single time. These data are taken from a study of T-cell reconstitution after alpha-beta-depleted transplantation in children. Study conclusions and caveats: Reported findings indicate that, about two months after transplant, alpha-beta T cells came from several hundred expanded clones, which were derived from non-depleted graft cells.

The CDR3 is 16 amino acids. The V end lost 1 base, the J end lost 1 base, and 14 bases lay between the germline ends. Germline CDR1 MGHRA, CDR2 YSYEKL. The specimen was PBMCs, collected before TCRalphabeta/CD19-depleted stem cell transplant. V is TRBV4-1 and J is TRBJ2-7, with D perhaps TRBD1 (6 bases). The source of this sequence is a boy between 2 and 15 years old with acute lymphoblastic leukemia, due to receive a stem cell transplant. Here the CDR3 reads CASSQGSDRVSYEQYF. The CDR3 DNA sequence: TGCGCCAGCAGCCAAGGCTCGGACAGAGTTTCCTACGAGCAGTACTTC.